A selection of T cell receptor beta chains follows, all from one sample in a study of technical replicates of blood from four donors. The data were produced by immunoSEQ multiplex PCR, yet TCRdb's version contains in-frame clones alone and is incomplete. The data contain over 50,000 clones, 93% of them seen just once; the ten biggest clones take up less than 5.5%. Sequencing used PBMCs. These receptors all stem from a human donor in good health. Some clones in this sample may be carry-over from other donors' samples. The CDR3 runs from the conserved cysteine through the conserved F or W. A D gene is named only where the DNA matches it firmly. Size values are once, few and many counts, or a class for expanded clones, and some rows have none.

size | J | D | V | length | CDR3 | DNA
NA | TRBJ1-3 | NA | TRBV7-6 | 15 | CASSLQGRSGNTIYF | TGTGCCAGCAGCTTACAGGGGCGCTCTGGAAACACCATATATTTT
NA | TRBJ2-7 | NA | TRBV18 | 12 | CASSPEVGEQYF | TGTGCCAGCTCACCAGAGGTTGGCGAGCAGTACTTC
NA | TRBJ2-7 | TRBD1 | TRBV7-2 | 14 | CASSPGQGFYEQYF | TGTGCCAGCAGCCCCGGACAGGGGTTCTACGAGCAGTACTTC
NA | TRBJ2-3 | NA | TRBV27 | 14 | CASNSRLAWDTQYF | TGTGCCAGTAATTCCCGCCTAGCGTGGGATACGCAGTATTTT
NA | TRBJ2-1 | TRBD2 | TRBV9 | 15 | CASSGLAGLYNEQFF | TGTGCCAGCAGCGGACTAGCGGGACTCTACAATGAGCAGTTCTTC
NA | TRBJ2-7 | NA | TRBV9 | 14 | CASSVSSSSYEQYF | TGTGCCAGCAGCGTATCTAGCTCCTCCTACGAGCAGTACTTC
NA | TRBJ2-5 | NA | TRBV2 | 13 | CASILEPLETQYF | TGTGCCAGCATTTTAGAGCCCCTGGAGACCCAGTACTTC
NA | TRBJ2-7 | TRBD1 | TRBV27 | 15 | CASSLISDRGNEQYF | TGTGCCAGCAGTTTAATTTCCGACAGGGGCAACGAGCAGTACTTC
NA | TRBJ1-2 | TRBD1 | TRBV13 | 15 | CASSSALRDREGYTF | TGTGCCAGCAGCTCGGCCCTCCGGGACAGGGAGGGCTACACCTTC
NA | TRBJ2-1 | NA | TRBV18 | 16 | CASSPYTQLASDEQFF | TGTGCCAGCTCACCATACACCCAACTAGCATCGGATGAGCAGTTCTTC
NA | TRBJ2-3 | TRBD2 | TRBV5-1 | 14 | CASTTGGLRDTQYF | TGCGCCAGCACCACGGGGGGGCTAAGAGATACGCAGTATTTT
once | TRBJ2-7 | TRBD2 | TRBV4-3 | 14 | CASSQELAGDEQYF | TGCGCCAGCAGCCAAGAACTAGCGGGAGACGAGCAGTACTTC
NA | TRBJ2-5 | TRBD1 | TRBV6-5 | 14 | CASSYSHRGETQYF | TGTGCCAGCAGTTACTCGCACAGGGGAGAGACCCAGTACTTC
NA | TRBJ1-1 | NA | TRBV7-2 | 14 | CASSPTQLNTEAFF | TGTGCCAGCAGCCCGACACAATTGAACACTGAAGCTTTCTTT
NA | TRBJ1-1 | NA | TRBV4-1 | 15 | CASSHPNLQTDEAFF | TGCGCCAGCAGCCACCCAAACTTACAGACGGATGAAGCTTTCTTT
NA | TRBJ1-6 | NA | TRBV7-3 | 14 | CASSLGRSSSPLHF | TGTGCCAGCAGCTTAGGTCGGTCAAGTTCACCCCTCCACTTT
NA | TRBJ1-4 | NA | TRBV25-1 | 16 | CASSQLGRSTNEKLFF | TGTGCCAGCAGTCAGTTGGGCCGCTCAACTAATGAAAAACTGTTTTTT
NA | TRBJ2-7 | NA | TRBV4-1 | 13 | CASSQRSGDEQYF | TGCGCCAGCAGCCAAAGGTCCGGGGACGAGCAGTACTTC
NA | TRBJ2-7 | TRBD1 | TRBV7-9 | 15 | CASSHAGTGNDEQYF | TGTGCCAGCAGCCACGCCGGGACAGGGAACGACGAGCAGTACTTC
NA | TRBJ1-2 | TRBD1 | TRBV7-2 | 14 | CASSNGQGVYGYTF | TGTGCCAGCAGCAACGGACAGGGCGTCTATGGCTACACCTTC
NA | TRBJ2-5 | NA | TRBV6-5 | 13 | CASRELVGETQYF | TGTGCCAGCAGGGAACTAGTCGGAGAGACCCAGTACTTC
NA | TRBJ1-5 | NA | TRBV11-3 | 15 | CASSSEAGFYQPQHF | TGTGCCAGCAGCTCCGAGGCAGGGTTCTATCAGCCCCAGCATTTT
once | TRBJ2-7 | NA | TRBV5-1 | 11 | CASRQVDEQYF | TGCGCCAGCCGACAGGTGGACGAGCAGTACTTC
NA | TRBJ1-2 | NA | TRBV7-2 | 15 | CASSPRTEANYGYTF | TGTGCCAGCAGCCCGAGGACAGAAGCTAACTATGGCTACACCTTC
NA | TRBJ2-5 | NA | TRBV28 | 14 | CASSLSQIQETQYF | TGTGCCAGCAGTTTATCTCAGATCCAAGAGACCCAGTACTTC
NA | TRBJ2-1 | TRBD2 | TRBV9 | 15 | CASSVEAGTYNEQFF | TGTGCCAGCAGCGTAGAAGCGGGGACCTACAATGAGCAGTTCTTC
NA | TRBJ2-3 | TRBD2 | TRBV30 | 15 | CAWSVSAGARDTQYF | TGTGCCTGGAGTGTATCTGCGGGAGCTAGGGATACGCAGTATTTT
NA | TRBJ2-1 | NA | TRBV7-3 | 16 | CASSPSTGTTYNEQFF | TGTGCCAGCAGCCCGAGTACCGGGACAACCTACAATGAGCAGTTCTTC
NA | TRBJ2-5 | NA | TRBV2 | 12 | CASRGGAETQYF | TGTGCCAGCAGGGGGGGGGCAGAGACCCAGTACTTC
NA | TRBJ2-7 | NA | TRBV11-3 | 13 | CAPLEFLSYEQYF | TGTGCCCCTCTGGAGTTTCTATCCTACGAGCAGTACTTC
NA | TRBJ2-2 | NA | TRBV7-2 | 15 | CASSTQGLVAGELFF | TGTGCCAGCAGCACACAGGGTTTGGTGGCCGGGGAGCTGTTTTTT
NA | TRBJ1-2 | NA | TRBV30 | 13 | CAWGTGGYYGYTF | TGTGCCTGGGGAACTGGGGGGTACTATGGCTACACCTTC
NA | TRBJ2-2 | TRBD2 | TRBV7-3 | 16 | CASSLFGSGATGELFF | TGTGCCAGCAGCTTATTTGGGAGCGGGGCCACCGGGGAGCTGTTTTTT
NA | TRBJ2-1 | TRBD2 | TRBV7-2 | 17 | CASSLDSGTSGSTEQFF | TGTGCCAGCAGCTTAGACTCCGGGACTAGCGGGAGCACTGAGCAGTTCTTC
once | TRBJ1-2 | NA | TRBV7-2 | 12 | CASSFGDYGYTF | TGTGCCAGCAGCTTCGGTGACTATGGCTACACCTTC
NA | TRBJ2-5 | NA | TRBV19 | 12 | CASRQAGETQYF | TGTGCCAGCAGACAGGCGGGAGAGACCCAGTACTTC
NA | TRBJ2-1 | NA | TRBV29-1 | 15 | CSVEKGRGSANEQFF | TGCAGCGTTGAGAAGGGCCGGGGTAGCGCCAATGAGCAGTTCTTC
NA | TRBJ2-5 | NA | TRBV7-2 | 15 | CASSLQWRGQETQYF | TGTGCCAGCAGCCTCCAGTGGAGGGGACAAGAGACCCAGTACTTC
NA | TRBJ2-5 | NA | TRBV5-3 | 12 | CARSPGQETQYF | TGTGCCAGAAGCCCGGGGCAAGAGACCCAGTACTTC
NA | TRBJ1-4 | TRBD1 | TRBV7-2 | 16 | CASSLTGTGGERELFF | TGTGCCAGCAGCCTGACTGGGACAGGGGGCGAGCGAGAACTGTTTTTT
NA | TRBJ1-2 | TRBD1 | TRBV6-6 | 15 | CASSFSRQGAVGYTF | TGTGCCAGCAGTTTCTCCCGGCAGGGGGCGGTTGGCTACACCTTC
NA | TRBJ2-1 | NA | TRBV6-1 | 15 | CASSEQPDTYNEQFF | TGTGCCAGCAGTGAACAACCAGATACCTACAATGAGCAGTTCTTC
NA | TRBJ1-1 | NA | TRBV9 | 13 | CASSVVQGGEAFF | TGTGCCAGCAGCGTAGTCCAGGGAGGTGAAGCTTTCTTT
few | TRBJ2-5 | TRBD2 | TRBV6-5 | 15 | CASSPSRTSGETQYF | TGTGCCAGCAGTCCTTCTAGGACTAGTGGAGAGACCCAGTACTTC
NA | TRBJ2-7 | TRBD1 | TRBV5-4 | 15 | CASSPRQGSSYEQYF | TGTGCCAGCAGCCCCCGACAGGGAAGCTCCTACGAGCAGTACTTC
NA | TRBJ2-1 | NA | TRBV11-3 | 13 | CASSGTSYNEQFF | TGTGCCAGCAGCGGCACCTCCTACAATGAGCAGTTCTTC
NA | TRBJ2-2 | TRBD1 | TRBV9 | 15 | CASSAGKQGAGELFF | TGTGCCAGCAGCGCGGGTAAACAGGGGGCGGGGGAGCTGTTTTTT
NA | TRBJ1-1 | NA | TRBV6-6 | 12 | CASRQEGTEAFF | TGTGCCAGCAGACAGGAGGGCACTGAAGCTTTCTTT
NA | TRBJ1-5 | TRBD1 | TRBV28 | 14 | CASSLSQGSQPQHF | TGTGCCAGCAGTTTATCACAGGGGAGTCAGCCCCAGCATTTT
NA | TRBJ2-1 | TRBD2 | TRBV4-1 | 16 | CASSQGTRWIFDEQFF | TGCGCCAGCAGCCAAGGGACTAGGTGGATATTTGATGAGCAGTTCTTC